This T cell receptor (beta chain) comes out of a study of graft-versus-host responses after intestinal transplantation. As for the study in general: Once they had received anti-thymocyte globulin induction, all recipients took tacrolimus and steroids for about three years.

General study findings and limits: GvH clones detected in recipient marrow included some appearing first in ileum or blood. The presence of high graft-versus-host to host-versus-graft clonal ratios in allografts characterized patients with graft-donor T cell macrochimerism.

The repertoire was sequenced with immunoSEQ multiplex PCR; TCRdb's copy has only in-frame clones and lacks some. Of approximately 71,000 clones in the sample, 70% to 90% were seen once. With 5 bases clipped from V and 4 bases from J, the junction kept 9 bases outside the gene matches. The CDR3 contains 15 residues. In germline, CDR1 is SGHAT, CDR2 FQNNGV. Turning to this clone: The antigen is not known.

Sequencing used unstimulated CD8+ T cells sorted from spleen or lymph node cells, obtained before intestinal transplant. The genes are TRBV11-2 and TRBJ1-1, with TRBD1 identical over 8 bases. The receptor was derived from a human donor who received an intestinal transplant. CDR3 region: CASSRARDRITEAFF. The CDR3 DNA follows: TGTGCCAGCAGCCGAGCGAGGGACAGGATCACTGAAGCTTTCTTT.